The entry that follows covers one TCR beta chain sequence. Its antigen remains unidentified. Method: immunoSEQ multiplex PCR; TCRdb's copy keeps in-frame clones and lacks some. The table records over 40,000 clones, approximately 90% of them present only once. This specimen comes from a study of T cells in localized non-small cell lung cancer. General study points: When the top 100 tumor clones were examined, a median around 61 of them also appeared in the adjacent lung, which was paired and uninvolved.

The origin of this receptor is a woman aged 18-55 years with stage III lung adenocarcinoma. The sequenced sample was peripheral blood, obtained before any cancer treatment.

The CDR3 loop is CASSTGGQGSKTQYF. The CDR3 DNA reads as TGTGCCAGCAGTACGGGAGGACAGGGTAGTAAGACCCAGTACTTC. J is TRBJ2-5 and V is TRBV6-5, with D possibly TRBD1 on 8 matching bases. V lost 5 bases and J lost 6, with 19 bases in between. The CDR3 contains 15 residues. CDR1 MNHEY and CDR2 SVGAGI come from the germline V gene.